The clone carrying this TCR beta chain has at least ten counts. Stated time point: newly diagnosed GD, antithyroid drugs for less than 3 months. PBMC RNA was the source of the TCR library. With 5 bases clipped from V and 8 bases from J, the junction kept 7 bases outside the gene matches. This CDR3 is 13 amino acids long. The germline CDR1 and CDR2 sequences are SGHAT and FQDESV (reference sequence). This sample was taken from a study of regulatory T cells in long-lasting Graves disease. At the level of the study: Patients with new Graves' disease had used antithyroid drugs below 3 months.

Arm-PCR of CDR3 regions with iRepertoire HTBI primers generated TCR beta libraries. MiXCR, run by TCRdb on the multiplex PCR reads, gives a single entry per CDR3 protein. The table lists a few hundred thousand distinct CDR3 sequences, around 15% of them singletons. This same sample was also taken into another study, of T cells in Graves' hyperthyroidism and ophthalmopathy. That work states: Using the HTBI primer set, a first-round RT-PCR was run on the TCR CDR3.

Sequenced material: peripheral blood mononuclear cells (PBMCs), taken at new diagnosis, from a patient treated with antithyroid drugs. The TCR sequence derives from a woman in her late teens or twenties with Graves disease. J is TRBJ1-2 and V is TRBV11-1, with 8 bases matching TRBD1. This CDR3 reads CASSVGQGWGYTF. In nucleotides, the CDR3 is TGTGCCAGCAGCGTCGGACAGGGCTGGGGCTACACCTTC.